The rows below give T cell receptor beta chains drawn from one sample of a study of OX40 agonist ivuxolimab in advanced cancers. Produced via immunoSEQ multiplex PCR; TCRdb's table is partial and in-frame only. The table lists 60,000 to 80,000 clones, approximately 82% of them singletons, with under 2% in the top ten. This material consisted of CD4+ or CD8+ T cells sorted from blood, taken in a trial of the OX40 agonist ivuxolimab. These receptor sequences come from an adult with an advanced solid tumor such as melanoma, head and neck, liver or kidney cancer. The CDR3 runs from the conserved cysteine through the conserved F or W. D genes are given only for firm matches. Clone size, where shown, is once, few, many, or a class for clones that have expanded.

j_gene | d_gene | abundance | v_gene | CDR3nt | CDR3aa
TRBJ2-1 | TRBD1 | NA | TRBV6-6 | TGTGCCAGCAGGAGGCAGGGGGCAACCTACAATGAGCAGTTCTTC | CASRRQGATYNEQFF
TRBJ1-2 | NA | NA | TRBV11-2 | TGTGCCAGCAGCACCTACAGCTATGGCTACACCTTC | CASSTYSYGYTF
TRBJ2-5 | TRBD2 | NA | TRBV27 | TGTGCCAGCAGTTATCTGGGGGAGGGAGAGACCCAGTACTTC | CASSYLGEGETQYF
TRBJ2-3 | NA | NA | TRBV6-1 | TGTGCCAGCAGTGATAGGTGGCAGACTTCTGTTGATACGCAGTATTTT | CASSDRWQTSVDTQYF
TRBJ2-7 | NA | NA | TRBV5-1 | TGCGCCAGCAGCCCGACAGCTGCGGGGGAGCAGTACTTC | CASSPTAAGEQYF
TRBJ1-1 | NA | NA | TRBV6-5 | TGTGCCAGCAGTTATAAACATACGGCAGAAGCTTTCTTT | CASSYKHTAEAFF
TRBJ2-5 | NA | NA | TRBV27 | TGTGCCAGCAGTTACGACAGAGAAATGGGGACCCAGTACTTC | CASSYDREMGTQYF
TRBJ2-7 | NA | NA | TRBV18 | TGTGCCAGCTCACCGGCAGGGGATTACGAGCAGTACTTC | CASSPAGDYEQYF
TRBJ2-1 | NA | NA | TRBV23-1 | TGCGCCAGCACCAACAATGAGCAGTTCTTC | CASTNNEQFF
TRBJ1-2 | NA | NA | TRBV27 | TGTGCCAGCAGTTCGGGTCCTCTCCCATACACCTTC | CASSSGPLPYTF
TRBJ1-1 | NA | NA | TRBV6-5 | TGTGCCAGCAGTTACTCGGCCAGAAAGAACACTGAAGCTTTCTTT | CASSYSARKNTEAFF
TRBJ2-7 | TRBD1 | NA | TRBV20-1 | TGCAGTGCTCAGGTACAGGGGTACCGCTACTTC | CSAQVQGYRYF
TRBJ2-1 | NA | NA | TRBV18 | TGTGCCAGCTCACCCTCTACAGTGGGCAATGAGCAGTTCTTC | CASSPSTVGNEQFF
TRBJ2-3 | NA | NA | TRBV7-2 | TGTGCCAGCAGCTTCGGAGTCCAGGGAGATACGCAGTATTTT | CASSFGVQGDTQYF
TRBJ1-6 | TRBD1 | NA | TRBV5-4 | TGTGCCAGCACCCGGGACAGGAGCTATAATTCACCCCTCCACTTT | CASTRDRSYNSPLHF
TRBJ1-5 | TRBD1 | once | TRBV7-2 | TGTGCCAGCAGCCCCGTCGACAGGGGAAGTCAGCCCCAGCATTTT | CASSPVDRGSQPQHF
TRBJ2-1 | TRBD2 | NA | TRBV7-9 | TGTGCCAGCAGCTTAGGTTTAGCGGGAGGGCTGGGTGAGCAGTTCTTC | CASSLGLAGGLGEQFF
TRBJ1-1 | TRBD1 | NA | TRBV6-5 | TGTGCCAGCAGTGCCGGGACAGGGGGCACTGAAGCTTTCTTT | CASSAGTGGTEAFF
TRBJ2-1 | NA | once | TRBV12-2 | TGTGCAAGTCGCGGCCCAAAGCCGGGACAGGGGGATCCCTATGAGCAGTTCTTC | CASRGPKPGQGDPYEQFF
TRBJ1-3 | NA | NA | TRBV15 | TGTGCCACCAGCAGAGACCCGGGTAGAAACACCATATATTTT | CATSRDPGRNTIYF
TRBJ2-3 | NA | once | TRBV28 | TGTGCCAGCGGGGGAAGCACAGATACGCAGTATTTT | CASGGSTDTQYF
TRBJ1-3 | NA | NA | TRBV2 | TGTGCCAGCAGTGAACGCGACACCATATATTTT | CASSERDTIYF
TRBJ2-1 | NA | NA | TRBV6-5 | TGTGCCAGCAGTTACCAGCACCCCTACAATGAGCAGTTCTTC | CASSYQHPYNEQFF
TRBJ2-3 | NA | NA | TRBV6-5 | TGTGCCAGCAGTGAATCAACGGCGGGGTCGCAGTATTTT | CASSESTAGSQYF
TRBJ2-5 | TRBD1 | NA | TRBV9 | TGTGCCAGCAGCGAAGCACAGGGGAAAGAGACCCAGTACTTC | CASSEAQGKETQYF
TRBJ1-2 | NA | NA | TRBV6-5 | TGTGCCAGCAGGGGGACGCCCTATGGCTACACCTTC | CASRGTPYGYTF
TRBJ2-3 | TRBD2 | NA | TRBV5-3 | TGTGCCAGAAGCACGACTAGCGGGAGGGACACAGATACGCAGTATTTT | CARSTTSGRDTDTQYF
TRBJ1-5 | NA | once | TRBV19 | TGTGCCACCCAGGGTAATAATCAGCCCCAGCATTTT | CATQGNNQPQHF
TRBJ1-2 | NA | few | TRBV7-9 | TGTGCCAGCAGCTTAGCGCTCTATGGCTACACCTTC | CASSLALYGYTF
TRBJ1-1 | NA | NA | TRBV5-1 | TGCGCCAGCAGCATCGAGGGCCCATTGAACACTGAAGCTTTCTTT | CASSIEGPLNTEAFF